This TCR beta chain was profiled in a study of blood T cell repertoires in COVID-19 (TCRdb year 2020). Regarding the complete study: Collaborator samples came from the United States, Italy and Spain and covered acute and convalescent phases of COVID-19. Where HLA class I and class II types were available, the types were taken from metadata supplied by the sample provider, not from assay-based typing. A freely available public database, intended as a resource for researchers studying the immune response to SARS-CoV-2, is where the repertoires were released. Sample metadata almost always included a de-identified subject ID, COVID-19 status, age in years and sex. The samples were drawn from the first 160 participants of the ongoing ImmuneRACE study and from 1,254 subjects provided by 6 global collaborators. The material from the prospective study consisted of cDNA or gDNA derived from T cells, B-cell-depleted T cells, or PBMCs. Deeply sampled blood TCRbeta repertoires from subjects exposed to, actively infected with, or recovered from COVID-19 were included in the dataset. What the research found in general, with its limitations: How much clinical and demographic metadata was included differed by source and by participant, and the metadata was provided uncurated.

With regard to this clone: Its cognate antigen has yet to be identified. Per-nucleotide qualities are absent, and no much larger clonotype sits a single base away.

The immunoSEQ Assay, a bias-controlled multiplex PCR, was used to amplify TCRbeta CDR3 regions from genomic DNA. On the study's bioinformatics: Within the assay, amplification of reference gene primers was used to estimate how many nucleated cells each sample contained. To quantify the absolute abundance of each unique TCRbeta CDR3 rearrangement, sequence reads were collapsed and filtered. For each sample, productive Simpson clonality was calculated as the square root of Simpson's diversity index across productive rearrangements. Drawn from immuneACCESS, this table holds only the in-frame rearrangements with V and J called that TCRdb kept. Clones are partly lost; checked studies trace under half to an unresolved V gene and leave the rest unexplained. The DNA gave D and trimming, while V, J and clone size come from that table. The sample records approximately 190,000 clones, 84% of which are singletons. The ten most abundant clones make up around 21% of the sample.

Inclusive of the bounding cysteine and phenylalanine, the CDR3 is 14 residues long. Left in the record is the CDR3 DNA by itself, 42 bases read in frame from the first base. CDR1 LNHNV and CDR2 YYDKDF were looked up in the germline V gene (reference sequence). V is clipped by 0 bases and J by 3 bases, and the sequence between their germline boundaries is 8 bases long. The collaborating institutions used their own protocols to collect whole blood in K2EDTA tubes. Collaborator samples were shipped for TCRbeta analysis as frozen whole blood, isolated PBMCs, or DNA extracted from either sample type. Source material: peripheral blood. The chain is encoded by TRBV15 joined to TRBJ2-5, with no confidently assigned D gene. The sequence was obtained from a human donor in a cohort sampled during active COVID-19. The CDR3 region reads CATSRDLGEETQYF. The DNA reads TGTGCCACCAGCAGAGATTTAGGAGAAGAGACCCAGTACTTC.